These 32 T cell receptor beta chains were sequenced from one sample in a study of shared clonotypes between healthy human individuals. As defined, naive CD8 cells were CD45RO-negative and positively selected for CCR7, with terminally differentiated effector memory CD45RA+ cells excluded. Profiling relied on immunoSEQ multiplex PCR, and the TCRdb table lists in-frame clones only, not all of them. The sample records nearly 2 million clones, approximately 95% being singletons. The specimen was naive CD8+ T cells sorted from blood. These receptor sequences come from a man between 18 and 35 years old in good health.

Worth noting for this clone: Other DNA sequences in the same sample also yield this CDR3. V usage is TRBV27 and J usage is TRBJ2-1, with D possibly TRBD2 on 5 matching bases. The CDR3 consists of 14 residues. V gave up 4 bases and J gave up 1 base, with 8 bases separating them. Germline V gene data show CDR1 as MNHEY and CDR2 as SMNVEV (reference sequence). The CDR3 reads CASSSTGSYNEQFF. The CDR3 DNA is TGTGCCAGCAGTTCTACGGGGTCCTACAATGAGCAGTTCTTC.

This chain connects TRBV25-1 to TRBJ1-5, with no clear D. The V end was cut by 4 bases, the J end by 11 bases, with 9 bases between. CDR1 is MGHDK, CDR2 SYGVNS, per germline. The CDR3 is 11 residues long. CDR3: CASSGGAAQHF. CDR3 DNA sequence: TGTGCCAGCAGTGGTGGAGCAGCCCAGCATTTT. The full variable domain, rest sourced from reference TRBV25-1 and TRBJ1-5, is EADIYQTPRYLVIGTGKKITLECSQTMGHDKMYWYQQDPGMELHLIHYSYGVNSTEKGDLSSESTVSRIRTEHFPLTLESARPSHTSQYLCASSGGAAQHFGDGTRLSIL.

J is TRBJ2-2 and V is TRBV27; D possibly corresponds to TRBD1 (5 bases). Germline V gene sequence: CDR1 MNHEY, CDR2 SMNVEV (reference sequence). This CDR3 is built from 15 residues. Trimming stripped 2 bases from V and 1 base from J, with 8 bases between. CDR3 DNA sequence: TGTGCCAGCAGTTTAAGGACACAGAACACCGGGGAGCTGTTTTTT. It translates to CASSLRTQNTGELFF.

V gene TRBV27 combines with J gene TRBJ2-5, with D perhaps matching TRBD1 or TRBD2 (5 bases each). The CDR3 has 15 amino acids. Germline V gene sequence: CDR1 MNHEY, CDR2 SMNVEV (reference sequence). V dropped 6 bases and J dropped 3 bases, with 17 bases sitting between them. The CDR3 DNA reads TGTGCCAGCAGCATGGGGCCGGGGTTGGAAGAGACCCAGTACTTC. This codes for CASSMGPGLEETQYF.

Comments on this clone: Additional DNA sequences in this sample encode the identical CDR3. The chain carries TRBV28 and TRBJ1-1, with 8 positions matching TRBD1. J was trimmed by 4 bases and V by 1 base; bases with no gene match: 2. Germline V CDR1 and CDR2: MDHEN, SYDVKM. The CDR3 runs 14 residues. The CDR3 region is CASSLSGGGTEAFF. The CDR3, as DNA: TGTGCCAGCAGTTTATCAGGGGGCGGCACTGAAGCTTTCTTT.

The chain uses TRBV9 and TRBJ1-4; D not resolved. Trimming cost V 1 base and J 0 bases, with 7 bases left between them. The CDR3 totals 15 residues. Germline V gene data show CDR1 as SGDLS and CDR2 as YYNGEE. This chain's CDR3 is CASSVFGATNEKLFF. CDR3 sequence (DNA): TGTGCCAGCAGCGTATTCGGGGCAACTAATGAAAAACTGTTTTTT.

The rearrangement uses TRBV7-2 and TRBJ1-2, with 7 bases identical to TRBD1. With V trimmed by 3 bases and J by 3 bases, 4 bases remained unmatched. Looked up from germline, CDR1 is SGHTA and CDR2 is FQGNSA. The CDR3 spans 14 residues. The CDR3 here is CASSFRQGYYGYTF. In DNA form, the CDR3 reads TGTGCCAGCAGCTTTCGACAGGGCTACTATGGCTACACCTTC.

This chain links TRBV12-5 with TRBJ2-1; D not resolved. Germline assignment: CDR1 LGHNT and CDR2 FRNRAP. The CDR3 contains 13 residues. V was clipped by 0 bases and J by 9 bases, with 9 bases between them. Here the CDR3 DNA reads TGTGCTAGTGGTTTGGTAAACGGAGCTGAGCAGTTCTTC. This translates into CASGLVNGAEQFF.

In this sample, this clone turned up once. The chain couples TRBV2 to TRBJ2-7; D is unresolved. V lost 10 bases to trimming and J lost 0 bases, with 16 bases between them. CDR1 is SNHLY and CDR2 is FYNNEI in the germline V gene. The CDR3 runs 14 residues. In DNA form, the CDR3 reads TGTGCCATAGTGCCCCCGCGGAGCTCCTACGAGCAGTACTTC. Protein: CAIVPPRSSYEQYF. Variable domain in full (rest from reference TRBV2 and TRBJ2-7): EPEVTQTPSHQVTQMGQEVILRCVPISNHLYFYWYRQILGQKVEFLVSFYNNEISEKSEIFDDQFSVERPDGSNFTLKIRSTKLEDSAMYFCAIVPPRSSYEQYFGPGTRLTVT.

CDR3 nucleotides: TGTGCCAGCAGCGTAGGAGGGACTACCCAAGAGACCCAGTACTTC. Protein sequence: CASSVGGTTQETQYF. This chain uses TRBV9 with TRBJ2-5; 7 bases map to TRBD2. V was clipped by 0 bases and J by 1 base; unmatched bases: 3. Germline lookup yields CDR1 SGDLS and CDR2 YYNGEE. CDR3 length: 15 residues.

The V and J genes are TRBV5-1 and TRBJ2-6; TRBD2 matches 13 bases. After removal of 3 bases from V and 0 bases from J, the junction contained 6 bases not matched to a gene. This CDR3 contains 19 residues. Looked up from germline, CDR1 is SGHRS and CDR2 is YFSETQ. CDR3 DNA: TGCGCCAGCAGCTCCGGACTAGCGGGAGTTTCCTCTGGGGCCAACGTCCTGACTTTC. This codes for CASSSGLAGVSSGANVLTF.

The V call is TRBV4-3, the J call TRBJ2-3; weak D call: TRBD2 (5 bases). The CDR3 extends over 18 amino acids. The germline V gene has CDR1 LGHNA and CDR2 YSLEER. The V end lost 1 base, the J end lost 1 base, and 18 bases lay between the germline ends. This CDR3 is CASSQVPPRAGGTDTQYF. Written as DNA, the CDR3 is TGCGCCAGCAGCCAAGTACCCCCGAGGGCCGGAGGCACAGATACGCAGTATTTT.

The chain combines TRBV28 with TRBJ1-2; 12 bases align to TRBD1. CDR3 length: 19 residues. CDR1 is MDHEN, CDR2 SYDVKM, per germline. V lost 7 bases to trimming and J lost 0 bases; unmatched junction nucleotides: 15. In nucleotides, the CDR3 is TGTGCCAGCATCATAAGGGACAGGGGGCCTATTCATACTAACTATGGCTACACCTTC. The encoded protein is CASIIRDRGPIHTNYGYTF.

The rearrangement joins TRBV29-1 to TRBJ2-7; D possibly corresponds to TRBD2 (5 bases). This CDR3 contains 12 residues. Germline assignment: CDR1 SQVTM and CDR2 ANQGSEA. V was pared by 6 bases and J by 6 bases, with 15 bases between. The CDR3 spells CSVAKGAREQYF. The CDR3 DNA reads TGCAGCGTAGCCAAGGGAGCCCGCGAGCAGTACTTC.

The V call is TRBV4-3, the J call TRBJ2-7; 7 bases align to TRBD2. CDR1 is LGHNA, CDR2 YSLEER, per germline. V shed 0 bases, J shed 5 bases, and the junction held 4 bases outside the gene matches. The CDR3 totals 14 residues. The CDR3 reads CASSQDRGRDEQYF. In nucleotides, the CDR3 is TGCGCCAGCAGCCAAGATCGGGGGAGGGACGAGCAGTACTTC.

V usage is TRBV6-6 and J usage is TRBJ2-7; D is ambiguous. Looked up from germline, CDR1 is MNHNY and CDR2 is SVGAGI (reference sequence). V was clipped by 7 bases and J by 0 bases, with 13 bases between them. The CDR3 loop spans 14 amino acids. CDR3 DNA: TGTGCCAGCACCCAGACACCGATCTCCTACGAGCAGTACTTC. Translating it yields CASTQTPISYEQYF.

This clone was counted once. V usage is TRBV6-1 and J usage is TRBJ1-2; 8 nucleotides line up with TRBD1. J lost 8 bases, V lost 3 bases, and 8 bases had no gene match. Per the germline V gene, CDR1 is MNHNS and CDR2 is SASEGT. This CDR3 comprises 14 residues. CDR3 amino acids: CASSDGRGRRGYTF. The CDR3 coding sequence is TGTGCCAGCAGTGATGGCAGGGGGCGCCGGGGCTACACCTTC.

V usage is TRBV5-1 and J usage is TRBJ2-7, with 8 bases identical to TRBD1. The V gene's germline CDR1 is SGHRS and CDR2 YFSETQ. This CDR3 is built from 14 residues. Losses at the gene ends were 2 bases for V and 3 bases for J; bases not matched to a gene: 4. The CDR3 sequence: CASSFGGTGYEQYF. For the CDR3, the DNA is TGCGCCAGCAGCTTTGGCGGGACAGGCTACGAGCAGTACTTC.

This chain joins TRBV19 and TRBJ1-2, with 9 bases identical to TRBD1. V trimming: 2 bases; J trimming: 8 bases; junction bases outside the gene matches: 9. Germline-derived CDR1 and CDR2 are LNHDA and SQIVND (reference sequence). This CDR3 has 15 residues. The CDR3: CASSITFGTGYGYTF. As DNA, the CDR3 is TGTGCCAGTAGTATAACGTTCGGGACAGGGTACGGCTACACCTTC.

The V and J genes are TRBV7-9 and TRBJ1-1; TRBD1 might be the D (6 bases). The CDR3 covers 15 residues. Germline assignment: CDR1 SEHNR and CDR2 FQNEAQ (reference sequence). The germline V and J ends were trimmed by 0 bases and 3 bases, with 11 bases remaining between them. The CDR3 protein is CASSLAGARDTEAFF. As DNA, the CDR3 is TGTGCCAGCAGCTTAGCGGGGGCCAGGGACACTGAAGCTTTCTTT.

The V call is TRBV9, the J call TRBJ1-2, with 8 bases identical to TRBD1. Trimming at V came to 3 bases and at J to 4 bases, leaving 11 bases not matched to a gene. The CDR3 length is 16 residues. The V gene's germline CDR1 is SGDLS and CDR2 YYNGEE. In nucleotides, the CDR3 is TGTGCCAGCAGCGCCAATCCCGGGACAGGCGGCTATGGCTACACCTTC. Amino acids: CASSANPGTGGYGYTF.

The chain is built from TRBV6-4 and TRBJ2-7; no clear D gene. The CDR3 has 14 amino acids. V lost 0 bases, J lost 7 bases, and 13 bases lay in between. The germline gives CDR1 MRHNA, CDR2 SNTAGT. CDR3 sequence reads: CASSDSSSGKEQYF. The CDR3 DNA reads TGTGCCAGCAGTGACTCTAGCTCCGGCAAAGAGCAGTACTTC.

This clone was picked up one time. The V call is TRBV4-1, the J call TRBJ2-5; the match to TRBD2 covers 10 bases. Germline CDR1 MGHRA, CDR2 YSYEKL. Trimming removed 0 bases from V and 5 bases from J; junction bases left unmatched: 9. The CDR3 runs 17 residues. The CDR3 DNA reads TGCGCCAGCAGCCAAGAACGACTAGCGGGTAGGGCGGAGACCCAGTACTTC. Amino acid sequence: CASSQERLAGRAETQYF.

CDR3: CASSTVWAGAGETQYF. The DNA of the CDR3 is TGTGCCAGCAGCACCGTCTGGGCAGGGGCGGGAGAGACCCAGTACTTC. The chain has TRBV7-2 and TRBJ2-5; TRBD1 might be the D (6 bases). Trimming removed 5 bases from V and 4 bases from J, with 20 bases in between. Germline V gene data show CDR1 as SGHTA and CDR2 as FQGNSA. The CDR3 is 16 residues long.

This chain uses TRBV27 with TRBJ2-7, with D perhaps matching TRBD2 (5 bases). This CDR3 comprises 13 residues. Germline CDR1 reads MNHEY; CDR2 reads SMNVEV (reference sequence). Trimming shortened V by 7 bases and J by 4 bases, and 14 bases separated the two germline ends. The CDR3 DNA is TGTGCCAGCATCGGAGGAAGCAAGTACGAGCAGTACTTC. Its translation: CASIGGSKYEQYF.

This chain joins TRBV11-2 and TRBJ2-7, with D unclear. V was trimmed by 5 bases and J by 3 bases, leaving 17 bases between them. The CDR3 loop spans 15 amino acids. In germline, CDR1 is SGHAT, CDR2 FQNNGV. This CDR3 is CASSQFSPVGYEQYF. CDR3 bases: TGTGCCAGCAGCCAATTCTCACCGGTCGGCTACGAGCAGTACTTC.

V is TRBV5-6 and J is TRBJ1-5; TRBD1 is a possible D gene (5 bases). Germline V gene lookup returns CDR1 SGHDT and CDR2 YYEEEE. CDR3 size: 15 residues. Trimming shortened V by 0 bases and J by 7 bases, and 14 bases separated the two germline ends. This CDR3 is CASSLGDGGGQPQHF. CDR3 in DNA: TGTGCCAGCAGCTTGGGTGATGGGGGAGGCCAGCCCCAGCATTTT.

The J gene is TRBJ2-7, the V gene TRBV10-1, with a possible D match to TRBD1 (6 bases). Germline CDR1 WNHNN, CDR2 SYGVQD (reference sequence). The CDR3 has 13 residues. V was pared by 2 bases and J by 1 base, with 6 bases between. The CDR3 sequence: CASSETGSYEQYF. The CDR3 nucleotides are TGCGCCAGCAGTGAGACAGGGTCCTACGAGCAGTACTTC.

The CDR3 is CSVWGSTGELFF. The CDR3 coding sequence is TGCAGCGTTTGGGGAAGCACCGGGGAGCTGTTTTTT. V is TRBV29-1 and J is TRBJ2-2; D is unresolved. Germline V gene data show CDR1 as SQVTM and CDR2 as ANQGSEA. V was clipped by 5 bases and J by 4 bases, with 8 bases between them. The CDR3 sequence is 12 residues long.

The chain recombines TRBV23-1 with TRBJ2-2; 7 positions match TRBD1. TRBV23-1 is given ORF status, its function remaining uncertain. Unmatched junction bases numbered 6, after V lost 0 bases and J lost 5 bases. The CDR3 extends over 16 amino acids. CDR3 in DNA: TGCGCCAGCAGTCAATCGCATACAGGGGAGACCGGGGAGCTGTTTTTT. As protein: CASSQSHTGETGELFF.

The chain uses TRBV11-1 and TRBJ1-1, with TRBD1 matching 7 bases. CDR1 SGHAT and CDR2 FQDESV come from the germline V gene (reference sequence). J was trimmed by 3 bases and V by 3 bases; bases with no gene match: 10. This CDR3 comprises 16 residues. The DNA for the CDR3 is TGTGCCAGCAGCTTTAACAGGGGATATGGGGACACTGAAGCTTTCTTT. Its protein product is CASSFNRGYGDTEAFF.

Regarding this clone: Additional DNA sequences in this sample encode the identical CDR3. The chain carries TRBV10-3 and TRBJ2-5; D uncertain. V lost 0 bases and J lost 3, with 5 bases in between. This CDR3 is built from 13 residues. Germline loops: CDR1 ENHRY, CDR2 SYGVKD. The CDR3: CAISESREETQYF. CDR3 coding DNA: TGTGCCATCAGTGAGTCGAGAGAAGAGACCCAGTACTTC.